This TCR beta chain was captured by sequencing in a study of cytomegalovirus exposure and HLA in healthy donors. This PCR relied on a set of 60 Vbeta primers and 13 Jbeta primers. This table comes from immunoSEQ multiplex PCR, and its TCRdb copy is limited to in-frame clones, with some not included. This sample carries about 140,000 clones, 73% of them seen once, and the ten largest clones take around 1.2%. The CDR3 extends over 17 amino acids. V was clipped by 1 base and J by 5 bases; unmatched bases: 11. Per the germline V gene, CDR1 is SGHVS and CDR2 is FQNEAQ. The sequencing sample was made of PBMCs. The source is a middle-aged woman in good health and CMV-seronegative. The chain employs TRBV7-8 and TRBJ1-5; 7 nucleotides line up with TRBD1. The CDR3 sequence is CASSLGSRGRLDQPQHF. The CDR3 DNA reads TGTGCCAGCAGCTTAGGTAGTAGGGGGCGGTTAGATCAGCCCCAGCATTTT.